Presented here are 24 T cell receptor beta chains from one specimen sequenced in a study of blood T cell repertoires in COVID-19. TCRdb's copy holds only in-frame clones and misses some; the assay was immunoSEQ multiplex PCR. Altogether some 180,000 clones are present, 89% being singletons, with the ten largest covering about 7%. The source material was peripheral blood. These TCRs come from a man aged 40-50 years with acute or convalescent COVID-19.

V usage is TRBV18 and J usage is TRBJ1-2, with 8 bases that match TRBD1. Germline values: CDR1 KGHSH, CDR2 LQKENI. This CDR3 is built from 17 residues. J lost 0 bases, V lost 0 bases, and 6 bases had no gene match. CDR3 sequence (DNA): TGTGCCAGCTCACCACCCGGGACAGGTGTTTCTAACTATGGCTACACCTTC. Protein sequence: CASSPPGTGVSNYGYTF.

The V gene is TRBV19, the J gene TRBJ1-1; possibly TRBD1 for D (6 bases). Germline V gene data show CDR1 as LNHDA and CDR2 as SQIVND (reference sequence). This CDR3 is built from 15 residues. Trimming stripped 4 bases from V and 2 bases from J, with 14 bases between. In nucleotides, the CDR3 is TGTGCCAGTAGTACCAGGACAGCCTTAAACACTGAAGCTTTCTTT. It translates to CASSTRTALNTEAFF.

The genes are TRBV18 and TRBJ2-7; weak D call: TRBD1 (5 bases). The germline V gene has CDR1 KGHSH and CDR2 LQKENI. This CDR3 region has 13 residues. V was clipped by 3 bases and J by 3 bases, with 9 bases between them. In DNA, the CDR3 is TGTGCCAGCTCACCGAGGACAATCTACGAGCAGTACTTC. Protein product: CASSPRTIYEQYF.

The rearrangement links TRBV4-3 to TRBJ2-1; 10 nucleotides match TRBD2. The CDR3 sequence is 17 residues long. Germline CDR1 LGHNA, CDR2 YSLEER. V trimming: 1 base; J trimming: 5 bases; junction bases outside the gene matches: 8. Here the CDR3 reads CASSQVGLAGVNNEQFF. The CDR3 nucleotides are TGCGCCAGCAGCCAAGTGGGGCTAGCGGGGGTGAACAATGAGCAGTTCTTC.

This clone was seen once. This rearrangement joins TRBV5-1 to TRBJ2-5, with 9 positions matching TRBD2. Per germline, CDR1 SGHRS and CDR2 YFSETQ. Trimming took 0 bases from V and 3 from J; bases not matched to a gene: 6. The CDR3 has 16 residues. The CDR3 DNA reads TGCGCCAGCAGCTTGGGGGCGCCTAGCGGGGAAGAGACCCAGTACTTC. Its translation: CASSLGAPSGEETQYF.

This chain connects TRBV4-1 to TRBJ2-2; 9 bases fit TRBD2. Germline V CDR1 and CDR2: MGHRA, YSYEKL. This CDR3 region has 18 residues. Trimming removed 1 base from V and 5 bases from J; junction bases left unmatched: 11. The CDR3 DNA reads TGCGCCAGCAGCCAAGTGTCTGGATTAGCGGGGGATACCGGGGAGCTGTTTTTT. It translates to CASSQVSGLAGDTGELFF.

The chain joins TRBV6-1 to TRBJ2-3, with D maybe TRBD1 (6 bases). This CDR3 region has 17 residues. The germline V gene has CDR1 MNHNS and CDR2 SASEGT. Trimming pared 2 bases from V and 3 bases from J, leaving 18 bases between. Here the CDR3 reads CASSESPAGAGTDTQYF. DNA for the CDR3: TGTGCCAGCAGTGAAAGTCCTGCAGGGGCTGGGACAGATACGCAGTATTTT.

J is TRBJ1-1 and V is TRBV6-2 or TRBV6-3; no reliable D call. This CDR3 contains 16 residues. The V gene's germline CDR1 is MNHEY and CDR2 SVGEGT. Trimming cost V 0 bases and J 10 bases, with 21 bases left between them. The CDR3 DNA reads as TGTGCCAGCAGTTACTCGAAGGGAGGGTCCCTATCGGGAGCTTTCTTT. Amino acid sequence: CASSYSKGGSLSGAFF.

J is TRBJ1-1 and V is TRBV18; maybe TRBD1 (6 bases). CDR3 length equals 14 residues. CDR1 is KGHSH and CDR2 is LQKENI in the germline V gene. Trimming removed 5 bases from V and 4 bases from J, with 14 bases in between. The CDR3 here is CASSAQHRATEAFF. The CDR3 DNA reads as TGTGCCAGCTCAGCGCAACACAGGGCCACTGAAGCTTTCTTT.

This chain uses TRBV12-5 with TRBJ1-2, with D uncertain. Germline CDR1 LGHNT, CDR2 FRNRAP. With 2 bases removed from V and 5 bases from J, the gap between germline ends came to 6 bases. The CDR3 is 12 residues long. The chain's CDR3 is CASGLTDYGYTF. The CDR3 coding sequence is TGTGCTAGTGGTTTGACAGATTATGGCTACACCTTC.

The chain links TRBV14 to TRBJ1-1, with a weak D call TRBD1 (6 bases). The germline gives CDR1 SGHDN, CDR2 FVKESK. CDR3 length: 16 amino acids. The V end was cut by 6 bases, the J end by 0 bases, with 17 bases between. In DNA form, the CDR3 reads TGTGCCAGCAGTCAGGACAGAGCCGGTATGAACACTGAAGCTTTCTTT. As protein: CASSQDRAGMNTEAFF. The whole variable domain, remainder taken from reference TRBV14 and TRBJ1-1, is EAGVTQFPSHSVIEKGQTVTLRCDPISGHDNLYWYRRVMGKEIKFLLHFVKESKQDESGMPNNRFLAERTGGTYSTLKVQPAELEDSGVYFCASSQDRAGMNTEAFFGQGTRLTVV.

The genes are TRBV7-9 and TRBJ2-3; D perhaps matches TRBD2 (5 bases). The germline V gene has CDR1 SEHNR and CDR2 FQNEAQ (reference sequence). The CDR3 consists of 15 residues. Trimming left V 3 bases short and J 6 bases short, with 16 bases between. CDR3 amino acids: CASSFATGFLDTQYF. As DNA, the CDR3 is TGTGCCAGCAGCTTCGCGACGGGGTTCCTGGATACGCAGTATTTT.

The chain uses TRBV7-8 and TRBJ2-2, with TRBD1 identical over 9 bases. This CDR3 spans 14 amino acids. Germline assignment: CDR1 SGHVS and CDR2 FQNEAQ. V lost 5 bases, J lost 4 bases, and 2 bases stayed unmatched. For the CDR3, the DNA is TGTGCCAGCAGCCGGGACAGGGTCACCGGGGAGCTGTTTTTT. It codes for CASSRDRVTGELFF.

This chain uses TRBV29-1 with TRBJ1-1, with D hard to call. The germline V gene encodes CDR1 SQVTM and CDR2 ANQGSEA. V shed 3 bases and J shed 1 base, with 6 bases lying between them. The CDR3 is 12 residues long. Here the CDR3 reads CSVEAPNTEAFF. DNA of the CDR3: TGCAGCGTTGAGGCACCGAACACTGAAGCTTTCTTT. Variable domain in full (rest from reference TRBV29-1 and TRBJ1-1): SAVISQKPSRDICQRGTSLTIQCQVDSQVTMMFWYRQQPGQSLTLIATANQGSEATYESGFVIDKFPISRPNLTFSTLTVSNMSPEDSSIYLCSVEAPNTEAFFGQGTRLTVV.

The chain combines TRBV19 with TRBJ2-3; possibly TRBD1 for D (5 bases). V was shortened by 5 bases and J by 8 bases, with 14 bases between the two germline ends. The CDR3 is made up of 13 amino acids. The germline V gene encodes CDR1 LNHDA and CDR2 SQIVND (reference sequence). The CDR3 here is CASSRTGQGTQYF. The CDR3 DNA is TGTGCCAGTAGTCGGACGGGCCAGGGTACGCAGTATTTT.

The chain has TRBV24-1 and TRBJ2-1; no clear D. Germline assignment: CDR1 KGHDR and CDR2 SFDVKD. V was shortened by 4 bases and J by 5 bases, with 5 bases between the two germline ends. This CDR3 is built from 12 residues. The chain's CDR3 is CATSERNNEQFF. The DNA for the CDR3 is TGTGCCACCAGTGAGCGGAACAATGAGCAGTTCTTC.

This chain uses TRBV5-1 with TRBJ1-3, with 9 bases matching TRBD1. J gave up 4 bases and V 4 bases, and 9 bases lay outside the gene matches. The germline V gene encodes CDR1 SGHRS and CDR2 YFSETQ. The CDR3 covers 16 residues. The CDR3 DNA sequence: TGCGCCAGCAGCCTCCCGGGACAGGGATCAGGAAACACCATATATTTT. Protein: CASSLPGQGSGNTIYF.

The V call is TRBV6-5, the J call TRBJ2-7; 7 bases align to TRBD2. The germline V gene encodes CDR1 MNHEY and CDR2 SVGAGI. The CDR3 runs 14 residues. V was clipped by 8 bases and J by 3 bases; unmatched bases: 10. DNA for the CDR3: TGTGCCAGCCAGCTAGCGGTTACTGACTACGAGCAGTACTTC. It is translated as CASQLAVTDYEQYF.

V is TRBV24-1 and J is TRBJ2-5; 12 positions agree with TRBD2. Germline CDR1 reads KGHDR; CDR2 reads SFDVKD. The CDR3 extends over 16 amino acids. V was pared by 4 bases and J by 2 bases, with 4 bases of the junction left unmatched. The CDR3 nucleotides read TGTGCCACCAGTGACCCGACTAGCGGGGGTCAAGAGACCCAGTACTTC. This translates into CATSDPTSGGQETQYF.

The chain employs TRBV19 and TRBJ1-5, with TRBD1 as a possible D gene (6 bases). V was cut by 4 bases and J by 0 bases, with 13 bases left in between. This CDR3 is 16 amino acids long. Per the germline V gene, CDR1 is LNHDA and CDR2 is SQIVND (reference sequence). Here the CDR3 DNA reads TGTGCCAGTAGTACAAAAGGGACATTTAGCAATCAGCCCCAGCATTTT. Translation gives CASSTKGTFSNQPQHF. Together with reference TRBV19 and TRBJ1-5, the CDR3 gives the full variable domain: DGGITQSPKYLFRKEGQNVTLSCEQNLNHDAMYWYRQDPGQGLRLIYYSQIVNDFQKGDIAEGYSVSREKKESFPLTVTSAQKNPTAFYLCASSTKGTFSNQPQHFGDGTRLSIL.

This chain links TRBV24-1 with TRBJ1-1, with D unresolved. V was clipped by 2 bases and J by 5 bases, with 11 bases between them. Germline assignment: CDR1 KGHDR and CDR2 SFDVKD. The length of the CDR3 is 14 residues. CDR3 region: CATSDSGIQTEAFF. In DNA, the CDR3 is TGTGCCACCAGTGATTCGGGAATTCAAACTGAAGCTTTCTTT.

V is TRBV7-2 and J is TRBJ2-7; 7 bases are shared with TRBD1. This CDR3 contains 14 residues. V was clipped by 3 bases and J by 4 bases; unmatched bases: 6. Germline V gives CDR1 SGHTA, CDR2 FQGNSA. The CDR3 DNA follows: TGTGCCAGCAGCTTCACCGGGACAGTGTACGAGCAGTACTTC. Translated, it gives CASSFTGTVYEQYF. Complete variable domain (other parts from reference TRBV7-2 and TRBJ2-7): GAGVSQSPSNKVTEKGKDVELRCDPISGHTALYWYRQSLGQGLEFLIYFQGNSAPDKSGLPSDRFSAERTGGSVSTLTIQRTQQEDSAVYLCASSFTGTVYEQYFGPGTRLTVT.

The chain carries TRBV15 and TRBJ1-2; 7 bases match TRBD1. CDR3 length: 16 amino acids. The germline CDR1 and CDR2 sequences are LNHNV and YYDKDF (reference sequence). The V and J ends lost 0 bases and 1 base, in that order; junction bases with no gene match: 5. CDR3 bases: TGTGCCACCAGCAGAGATAAGGGGGCTAATAACTATGGCTACACCTTC. It yields the protein CATSRDKGANNYGYTF.

The genes are TRBV3-1 (or the pseudogene TRBV3-2) and TRBJ2-3; 8 positions agree with TRBD2. CDR1 and CDR2 (germline): LGHDT, YNNKEL (reference sequence). The CDR3 loop spans 15 amino acids. Trimming at V came to 5 bases and at J to 4 bases, leaving 8 bases not matched to a gene. The CDR3 reads CASSVSGGGADTQYF. The DNA for the CDR3 is TGTGCCAGCAGCGTAAGCGGGGGTGGTGCAGATACGCAGTATTTT.